Following are 4 T cell receptor beta chains from one sample sequenced in a study of T-cell memory formation after mild COVID-19. TCRdb recomputed calls from the 5' RACE reads with MiXCR, one row per CDR3 protein. The profile shows about 420,000 distinct CDR3 sequences, 23% of them singletons. Sequenced: PBMCs or a T cell subset sorted from them (not recorded which). These receptors came from an adult woman who had mild COVID-19 (a few samples of this study predate the infection). Cell type and time point are not known.

The chain has TRBV4-3 and TRBJ1-1, with 7 bases aligning to TRBD1. The ends lost 3 bases at V and 9 bases at J; junction bases unmatched: 7. CDR1 is LGHNA and CDR2 is YSLEER in the germline V gene. The CDR3 length is 13 residues. CDR3 sequence reads: CASSHLGTEKAFF. The CDR3 DNA reads as TGCGCCAGCAGCCACCTCGGGACAGAGAAAGCTTTCTTT.

The table lists this clonotype with a count of one. CDR3 in DNA: TGTGCCAGCACCCAGGGGAAAGAGAACACTGAAGCTTTCTTT. Translating it yields CASTQGKENTEAFF. V usage is TRBV28 and J usage is TRBJ1-1; weak D call: TRBD1 (6 bases). The CDR3 covers 14 residues. The ends were cut back, 7 bases at V and 1 base at J, with 13 bases in the middle. From germline, CDR1 is MDHEN and CDR2 SYDVKM.

This clonotype has a handful of counts. The rearrangement links TRBV6-4 to TRBJ2-1; 10 bases map to TRBD2. CDR1 MRHNA and CDR2 SNTAGT come from the germline V gene. With V trimmed by 0 bases and J by 3 bases, 2 bases remained unmatched. The CDR3 is 16 amino acids. The CDR3 bases are TGTGCCAGCAGTGACTCTGAGCGGGGGGGCTACAATGAGCAGTTCTTC. It is translated as CASSDSERGGYNEQFF.

The genes are TRBV28 and TRBJ2-3; D is undetermined. The V and J ends lost 5 bases and 0 bases respectively, with 15 bases between them. Germline lookup yields CDR1 MDHEN and CDR2 SYDVKM. There are 16 residues in the CDR3. The CDR3 here is CASSATFGTSTDTQYF. CDR3 coding DNA: TGTGCCAGCAGTGCTACTTTCGGAACTAGCACAGATACGCAGTATTTT.